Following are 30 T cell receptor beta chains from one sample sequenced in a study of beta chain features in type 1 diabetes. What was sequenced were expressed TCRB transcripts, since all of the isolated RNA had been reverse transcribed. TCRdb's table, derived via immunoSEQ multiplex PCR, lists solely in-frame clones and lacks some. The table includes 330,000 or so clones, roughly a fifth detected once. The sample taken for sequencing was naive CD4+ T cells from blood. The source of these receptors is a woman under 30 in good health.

CDR3 sequence (DNA): TGTGCCAGCAGCAGCGGTCGTGAGGGTTCCTACGAGCAGTACTTC. It translates to CASSSGREGSYEQYF. V usage is TRBV9 and J usage is TRBJ2-7; a weak D match, TRBD2 (5 bases). The ends were cut back, 4 bases at V and 1 base at J, with 15 bases in the middle. The CDR3 is 15 amino acids. The germline gives CDR1 SGDLS, CDR2 YYNGEE.

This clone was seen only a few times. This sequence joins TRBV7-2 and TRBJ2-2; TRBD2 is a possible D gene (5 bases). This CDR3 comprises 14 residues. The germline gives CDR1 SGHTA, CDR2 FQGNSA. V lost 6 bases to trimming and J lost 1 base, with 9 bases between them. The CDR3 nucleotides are TGTGCCAGCAGTCCGGGGAAGAACACCGGGGAGCTGTTTTTT. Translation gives CASSPGKNTGELFF.

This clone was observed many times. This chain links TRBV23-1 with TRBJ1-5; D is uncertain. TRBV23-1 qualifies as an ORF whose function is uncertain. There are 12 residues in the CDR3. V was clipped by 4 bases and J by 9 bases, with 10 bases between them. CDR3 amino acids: CASSPPGGPQHF. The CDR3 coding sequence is TGCGCCAGCAGTCCCCCGGGTGGGCCCCAGCATTTT.

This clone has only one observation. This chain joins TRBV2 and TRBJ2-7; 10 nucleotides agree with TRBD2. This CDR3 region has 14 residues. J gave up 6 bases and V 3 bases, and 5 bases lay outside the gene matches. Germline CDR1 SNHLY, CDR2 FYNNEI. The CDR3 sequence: CASSELAGDSEQYF. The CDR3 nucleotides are TGTGCCAGCAGTGAGCTAGCGGGAGACTCCGAGCAGTACTTC.

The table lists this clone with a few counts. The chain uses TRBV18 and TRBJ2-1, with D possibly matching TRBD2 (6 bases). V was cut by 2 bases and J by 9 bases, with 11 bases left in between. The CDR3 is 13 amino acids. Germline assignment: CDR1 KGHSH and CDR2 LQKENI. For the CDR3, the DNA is TGTGCCAGCTCACCAAGCAGCGGGCGTGAGCAGTTCTTC. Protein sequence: CASSPSSGREQFF. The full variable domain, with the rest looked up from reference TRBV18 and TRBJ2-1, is NAGVMQNPRHLVRRRGQEARLRCSPMKGHSHVYWYRQLPEEGLKFMVYLQKENIIDESGMPKERFSAEFPKEGPSILRIQQVVRGDSAAYFCASSPSSGREQFFGPGTRLTVL.

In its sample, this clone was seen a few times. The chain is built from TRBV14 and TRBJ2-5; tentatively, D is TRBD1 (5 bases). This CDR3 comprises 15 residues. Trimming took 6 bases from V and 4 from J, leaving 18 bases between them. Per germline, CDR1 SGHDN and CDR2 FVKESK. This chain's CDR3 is CASSPYQGGRETQYF. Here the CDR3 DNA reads TGTGCCAGCAGTCCTTACCAGGGCGGTCGAGAGACCCAGTACTTC.

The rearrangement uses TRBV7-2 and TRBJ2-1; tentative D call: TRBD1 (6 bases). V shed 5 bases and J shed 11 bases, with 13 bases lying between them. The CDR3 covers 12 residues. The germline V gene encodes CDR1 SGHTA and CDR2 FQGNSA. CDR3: CASSSPGTKQFF. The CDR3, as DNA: TGTGCCAGCAGCAGCCCCGGGACAAAGCAGTTCTTC.

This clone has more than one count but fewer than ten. The CDR3 sequence is CASSSRGRPYTEAFF. The CDR3 bases are TGTGCCAGCAGCTCGAGGGGGCGCCCCTACACTGAAGCTTTCTTT. V is TRBV7-2 and J is TRBJ1-1, with TRBD1 identical over 7 bases. V shed 4 bases, J shed 3 bases, and the junction held 8 bases outside the gene matches. The CDR3 runs 15 residues. The V gene's germline CDR1 is SGHTA and CDR2 FQGNSA.

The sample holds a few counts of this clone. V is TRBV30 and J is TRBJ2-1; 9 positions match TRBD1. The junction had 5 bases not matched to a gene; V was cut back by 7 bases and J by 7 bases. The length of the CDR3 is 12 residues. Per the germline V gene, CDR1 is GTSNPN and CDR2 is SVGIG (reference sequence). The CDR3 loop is CALDRGRNEQFF. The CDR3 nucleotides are TGTGCCTTAGACAGGGGGAGGAATGAGCAGTTCTTC.

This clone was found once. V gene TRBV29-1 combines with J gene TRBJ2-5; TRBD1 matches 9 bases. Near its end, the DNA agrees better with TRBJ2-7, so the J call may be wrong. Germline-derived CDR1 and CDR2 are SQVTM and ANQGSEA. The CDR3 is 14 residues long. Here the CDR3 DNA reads TGCAGCGTTAAACCCGGGACAGGGCAATACGAGCAGTACTTC. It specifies CSVKPGTGQYEQYF.

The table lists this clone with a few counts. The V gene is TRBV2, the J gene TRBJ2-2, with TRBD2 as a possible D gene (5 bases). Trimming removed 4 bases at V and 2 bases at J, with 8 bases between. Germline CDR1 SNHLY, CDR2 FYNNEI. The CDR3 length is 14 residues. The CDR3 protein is CASSAGSNTGELFF. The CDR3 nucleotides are TGTGCCAGCAGTGCGGGAAGTAACACCGGGGAGCTGTTTTTT.

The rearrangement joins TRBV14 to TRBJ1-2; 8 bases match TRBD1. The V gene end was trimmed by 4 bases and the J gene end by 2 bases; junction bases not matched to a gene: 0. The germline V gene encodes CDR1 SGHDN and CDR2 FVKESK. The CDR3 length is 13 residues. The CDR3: CASSRQGNYGYTF. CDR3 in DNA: TGTGCCAGCAGCCGACAGGGGAACTATGGCTACACCTTC. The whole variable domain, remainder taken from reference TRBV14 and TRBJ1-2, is EAGVTQFPSHSVIEKGQTVTLRCDPISGHDNLYWYRRVMGKEIKFLLHFVKESKQDESGMPNNRFLAERTGGTYSTLKVQPAELEDSGVYFCASSRQGNYGYTFGSGTRLTVV.

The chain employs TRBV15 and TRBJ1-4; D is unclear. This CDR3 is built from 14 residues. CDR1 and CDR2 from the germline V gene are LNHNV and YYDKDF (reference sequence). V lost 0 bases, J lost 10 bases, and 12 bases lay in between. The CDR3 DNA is TGTGCCACCAGCAGAGATGAAGCGGGAAGAAAACTGTTTTTT. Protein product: CATSRDEAGRKLFF.

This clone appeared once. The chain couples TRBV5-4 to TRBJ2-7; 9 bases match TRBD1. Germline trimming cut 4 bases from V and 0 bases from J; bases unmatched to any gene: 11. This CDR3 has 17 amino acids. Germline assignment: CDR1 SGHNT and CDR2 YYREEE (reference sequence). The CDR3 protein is CASSASTGGYSSYEQYF. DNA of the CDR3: TGTGCCAGCAGCGCCTCAACAGGGGGCTACTCCTCCTACGAGCAGTACTTC.

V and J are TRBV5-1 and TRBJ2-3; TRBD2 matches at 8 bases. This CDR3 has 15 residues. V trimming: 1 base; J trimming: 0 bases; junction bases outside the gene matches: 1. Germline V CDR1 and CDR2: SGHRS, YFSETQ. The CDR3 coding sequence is TGCGCCAGCAGCTTGCAGCGGGGGAGCACAGATACGCAGTATTTT. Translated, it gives CASSLQRGSTDTQYF.

This chain's CDR3 is CASSPLGTATEQYF. The CDR3 DNA reads as TGTGCCAGCTCACCACTTGGGACAGCGACCGAGCAGTACTTC. The chain links TRBV18 to TRBJ2-7, with 7 bases identical to TRBD1. V lost 1 base, J lost 6 bases, and 6 bases stayed unmatched. The CDR3 is 14 amino acids. CDR1 and CDR2 (germline): KGHSH, LQKENI.

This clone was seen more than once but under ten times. For the CDR3, the DNA is TGTGCCAGTAGTCCGTCCAGGAGGGGCAAGGACTATGGCTACACCTTC. The encoded protein is CASSPSRRGKDYGYTF. V and J are TRBV19 and TRBJ1-2; D may be TRBD1 (5 bases). CDR1 is LNHDA, CDR2 SQIVND, per germline (reference sequence). V lost 5 bases and J 3 bases, leaving 19 bases between the germline ends. The CDR3 consists of 16 residues.

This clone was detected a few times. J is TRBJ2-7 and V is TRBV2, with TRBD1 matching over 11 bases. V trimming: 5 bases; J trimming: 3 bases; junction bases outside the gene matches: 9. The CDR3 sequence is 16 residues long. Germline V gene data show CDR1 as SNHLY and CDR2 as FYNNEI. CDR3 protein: CASSFIRDRGIYEQYF. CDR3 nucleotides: TGTGCCAGCAGTTTCATCCGGGACAGGGGGATCTACGAGCAGTACTTC.

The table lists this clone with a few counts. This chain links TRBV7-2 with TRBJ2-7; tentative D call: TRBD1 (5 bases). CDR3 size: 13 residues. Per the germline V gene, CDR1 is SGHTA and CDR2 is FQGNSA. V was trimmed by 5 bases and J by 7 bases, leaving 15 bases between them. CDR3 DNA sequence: TGTGCCAGCAGCATAACAGGCCGCTGGGAGCAGTACTTC. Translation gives CASSITGRWEQYF.

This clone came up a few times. CDR3 nucleotides: TGTGCCAGCAGGTCCCCAGGGTCCAACTATGGCTACACCTTC. Translated: CASRSPGSNYGYTF. The chain recombines TRBV5-5 with TRBJ1-2, with a tentative D call TRBD1 (5 bases). Trimming cost V 5 bases and J 2 bases, with 13 bases left between them. The CDR3 covers 14 residues. Germline values: CDR1 SGHKS, CDR2 YYEKEE (reference sequence).

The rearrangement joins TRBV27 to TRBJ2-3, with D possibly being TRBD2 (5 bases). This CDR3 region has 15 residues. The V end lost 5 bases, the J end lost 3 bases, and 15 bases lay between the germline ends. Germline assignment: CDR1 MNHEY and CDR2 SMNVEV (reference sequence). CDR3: CASSILRLNTDTQYF. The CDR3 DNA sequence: TGTGCCAGCAGTATCCTCCGACTAAATACAGATACGCAGTATTTT.

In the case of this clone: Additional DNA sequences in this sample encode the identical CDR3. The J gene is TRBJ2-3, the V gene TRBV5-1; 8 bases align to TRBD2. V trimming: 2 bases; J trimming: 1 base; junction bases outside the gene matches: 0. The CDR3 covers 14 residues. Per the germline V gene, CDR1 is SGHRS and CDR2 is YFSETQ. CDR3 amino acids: CASSLAGGTDTQYF. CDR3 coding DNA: TGCGCCAGCAGCTTAGCGGGAGGCACAGATACGCAGTATTTT.

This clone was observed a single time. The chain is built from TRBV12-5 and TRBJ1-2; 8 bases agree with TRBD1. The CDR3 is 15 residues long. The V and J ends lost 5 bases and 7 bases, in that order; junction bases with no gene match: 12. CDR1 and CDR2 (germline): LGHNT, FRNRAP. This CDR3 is CASGERLGTGVGYTF. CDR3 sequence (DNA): TGTGCTAGTGGTGAACGGCTAGGGACAGGAGTTGGCTACACCTTC.

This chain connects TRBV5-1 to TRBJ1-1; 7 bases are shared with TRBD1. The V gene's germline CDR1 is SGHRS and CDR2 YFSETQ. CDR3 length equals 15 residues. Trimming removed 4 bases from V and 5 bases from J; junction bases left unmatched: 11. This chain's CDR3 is CASSLTGNSGTEAFF. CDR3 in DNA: TGCGCCAGCAGCCTGACAGGGAATAGTGGTACTGAAGCTTTCTTT. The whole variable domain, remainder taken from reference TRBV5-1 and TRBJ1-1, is KAGVTQTPRYLIKTRGQQVTLSCSPISGHRSVSWYQQTPGQGLQFLFEYFSETQRNKGNFPGRFSGRQFSNSRSEMNVSTLELGDSALYLCASSLTGNSGTEAFFGQGTRLTVV.

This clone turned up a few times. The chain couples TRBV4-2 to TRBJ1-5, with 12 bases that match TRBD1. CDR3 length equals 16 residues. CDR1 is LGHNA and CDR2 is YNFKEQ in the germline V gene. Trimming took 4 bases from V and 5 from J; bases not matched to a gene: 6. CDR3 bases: TGTGCCAGCAGCCCCCGGGACAGGGGGCAGGATCAGCCCCAGCATTTT. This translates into CASSPRDRGQDQPQHF.

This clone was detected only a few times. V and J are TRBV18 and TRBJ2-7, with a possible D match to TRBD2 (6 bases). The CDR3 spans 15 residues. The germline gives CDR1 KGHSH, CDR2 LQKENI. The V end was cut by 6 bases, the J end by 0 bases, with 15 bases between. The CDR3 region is CASSPAGPSSYEQYF. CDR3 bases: TGTGCCAGCTCCCCGGCGGGGCCGAGCTCCTACGAGCAGTACTTC.

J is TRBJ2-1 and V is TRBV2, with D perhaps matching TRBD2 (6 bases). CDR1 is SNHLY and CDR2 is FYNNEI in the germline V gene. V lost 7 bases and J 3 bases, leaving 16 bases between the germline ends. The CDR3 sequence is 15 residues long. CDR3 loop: CASKGRLAFYNEQFF. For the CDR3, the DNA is TGTGCCAGCAAAGGTCGTCTAGCGTTCTACAATGAGCAGTTCTTC.

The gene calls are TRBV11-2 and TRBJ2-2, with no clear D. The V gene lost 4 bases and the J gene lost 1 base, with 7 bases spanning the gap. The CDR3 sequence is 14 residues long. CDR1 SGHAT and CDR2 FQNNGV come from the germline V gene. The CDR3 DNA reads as TGTGCCAGCAGCTCCCTAAGGAACACCGGGGAGCTGTTTTTT. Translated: CASSSLRNTGELFF. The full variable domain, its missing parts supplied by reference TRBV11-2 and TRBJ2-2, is EAGVAQSPRYKIIEKRQSVAFWCNPISGHATLYWYQQILGQGPKLLIQFQNNGVVDDSQLPKDRFSAERLKGVDSTLKIQPAKLEDSAVYLCASSSLRNTGELFFGEGSRLTVL.

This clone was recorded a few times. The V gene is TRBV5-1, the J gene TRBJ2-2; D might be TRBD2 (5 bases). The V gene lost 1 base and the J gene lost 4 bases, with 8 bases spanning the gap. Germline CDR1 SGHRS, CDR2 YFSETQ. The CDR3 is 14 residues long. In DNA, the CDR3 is TGCGCCAGCAGCTTGTCGGGGAGCACCGGGGAGCTGTTTTTT. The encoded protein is CASSLSGSTGELFF.

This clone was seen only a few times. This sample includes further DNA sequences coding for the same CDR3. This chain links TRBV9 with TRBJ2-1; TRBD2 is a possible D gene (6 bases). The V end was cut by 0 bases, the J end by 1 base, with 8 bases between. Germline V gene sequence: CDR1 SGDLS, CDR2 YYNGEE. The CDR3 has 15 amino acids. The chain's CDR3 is CASSVGGGSYNEQFF. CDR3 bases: TGTGCCAGCAGCGTAGGTGGAGGGTCCTACAATGAGCAGTTCTTC.